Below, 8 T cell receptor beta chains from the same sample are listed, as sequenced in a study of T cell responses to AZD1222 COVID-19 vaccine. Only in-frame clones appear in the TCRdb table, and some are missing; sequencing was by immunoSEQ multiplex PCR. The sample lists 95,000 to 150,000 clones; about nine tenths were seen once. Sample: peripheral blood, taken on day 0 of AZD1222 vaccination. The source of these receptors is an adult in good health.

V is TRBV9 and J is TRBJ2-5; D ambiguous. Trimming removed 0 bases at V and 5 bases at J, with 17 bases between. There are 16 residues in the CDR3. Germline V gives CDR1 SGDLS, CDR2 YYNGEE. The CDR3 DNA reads TGTGCCAGCAGCGTAGGGATGATGAGTCCCTATGAGACCCAGTACTTC. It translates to CASSVGMMSPYETQYF.

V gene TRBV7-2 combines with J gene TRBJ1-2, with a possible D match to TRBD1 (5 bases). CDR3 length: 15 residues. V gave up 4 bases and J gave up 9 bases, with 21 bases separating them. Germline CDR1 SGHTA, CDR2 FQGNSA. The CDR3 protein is CASSSSDVGRGSYTF. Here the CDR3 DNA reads TGTGCCAGCAGCTCCTCCGACGTTGGACGGGGGAGCTACACCTTC.

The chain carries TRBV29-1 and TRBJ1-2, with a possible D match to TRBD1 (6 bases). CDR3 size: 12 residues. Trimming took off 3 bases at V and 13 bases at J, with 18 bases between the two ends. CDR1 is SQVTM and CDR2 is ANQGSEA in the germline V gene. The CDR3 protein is CSVEFQGRAATF. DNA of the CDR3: TGCAGCGTTGAGTTCCAGGGGCGCGCTGCCACCTTC. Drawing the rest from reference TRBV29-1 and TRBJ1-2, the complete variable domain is SAVISQKPSRDICQRGTSLTIQCQVDSQVTMMFWYRQQPGQSLTLIATANQGSEATYESGFVIDKFPISRPNLTFSTLTVSNMSPEDSSIYLCSVEFQGRAATFGSGTRLTVV.

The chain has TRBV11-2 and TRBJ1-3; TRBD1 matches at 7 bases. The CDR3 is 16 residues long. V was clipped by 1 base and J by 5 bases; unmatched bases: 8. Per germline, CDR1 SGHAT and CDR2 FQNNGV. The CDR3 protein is CASSLGRGTDRNTIYF. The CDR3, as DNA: TGTGCCAGCAGCTTAGGGAGAGGGACAGACCGAAACACCATATATTTT. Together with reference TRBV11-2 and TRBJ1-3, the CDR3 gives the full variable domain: EAGVAQSPRYKIIEKRQSVAFWCNPISGHATLYWYQQILGQGPKLLIQFQNNGVVDDSQLPKDRFSAERLKGVDSTLKIQPAKLEDSAVYLCASSLGRGTDRNTIYFGEGSWLTVV.

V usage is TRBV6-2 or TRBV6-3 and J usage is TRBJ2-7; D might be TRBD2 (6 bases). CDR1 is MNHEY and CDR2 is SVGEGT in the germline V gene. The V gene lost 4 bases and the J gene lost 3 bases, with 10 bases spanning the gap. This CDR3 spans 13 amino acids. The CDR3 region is CASSSQEGYEQYF. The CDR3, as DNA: TGTGCCAGCAGTTCACAGGAGGGCTACGAGCAGTACTTC.

The CDR3 loop reads CASSRSTGGGGETQYF. In nucleotides, the CDR3 is TGTGCCAGCAGCCGATCGACAGGGGGCGGTGGGGAGACCCAGTACTTC. V is TRBV13 and J is TRBJ2-5, with 10 bases aligning to TRBD1. CDR3 size: 16 residues. Per the germline V gene, CDR1 is PRHDT and CDR2 is FYEKMQ (reference sequence). V gave up 5 bases and J gave up 5 bases; unmatched junction bases: 11.

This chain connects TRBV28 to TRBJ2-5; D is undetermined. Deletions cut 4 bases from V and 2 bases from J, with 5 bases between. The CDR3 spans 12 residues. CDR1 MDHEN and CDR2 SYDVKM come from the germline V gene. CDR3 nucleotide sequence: TGTGCCAGCAGTTCAATGCAAGAGACCCAGTACTTC. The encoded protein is CASSSMQETQYF.

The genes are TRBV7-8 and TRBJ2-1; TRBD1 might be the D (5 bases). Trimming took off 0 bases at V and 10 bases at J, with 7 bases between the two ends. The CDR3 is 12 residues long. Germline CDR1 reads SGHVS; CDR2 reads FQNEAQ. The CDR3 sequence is CASSLASGEQFF. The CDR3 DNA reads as TGTGCCAGCAGCTTAGCGTCAGGGGAGCAGTTCTTC.